One sample yielded the 5 T cell receptor beta chains listed below, sequenced in a study of blood T cells in healthy people across ages. A J-beta primer mix and a sample-barcoded 5' primer were used in a second PCR of about 7 to 12 cycles. TCRdb re-called the 5' RACE reads through MiXCR, storing one row per CDR3 protein. In the table there are approximately 850,000 distinct CDR3 sequences, 58% of which are singletons. Sequences were obtained from blood. The origin of the receptors is a man aged 25 to 40 in good health.

The rearrangement joins TRBV5-1 to TRBJ2-2; perhaps TRBD1 as D (6 bases). V was cut by 4 bases and J by 7 bases, with 11 bases left in between. Germline V gives CDR1 SGHRS, CDR2 YFSETQ. CDR3 length: 13 amino acids. CDR3 region: CASSPTGRGELFF. The CDR3 coding sequence is TGCGCCAGCAGCCCGACAGGTCGCGGGGAGCTGTTTTTT.

This clonotype was detected a few times. This sequence joins TRBV20-1 and TRBJ1-1; tentative D call: TRBD1 (6 bases). The CDR3 has 14 amino acids. Trimming left V 3 bases short and J 1 base short, with 12 bases between. The germline V gene has CDR1 DFQATT and CDR2 SNEGSKA (reference sequence). CDR3 nucleotide sequence: TGCAGTGCTAGGGGGGCGCTCCGGAACACTGAAGCTTTCTTT. It encodes CSARGALRNTEAFF.

This clonotype was counted between two and nine times. The chain recombines TRBV29-1 with TRBJ2-1, with D uncertain. Germline lookup yields CDR1 SQVTM and CDR2 ANQGSEA. The CDR3 contains 15 residues. Trimming took 3 bases from V and 0 from J, leaving 12 bases between them. In nucleotides, the CDR3 is TGCAGCGTTGATCCCATCGAAAGCTCCTACAATGAGCAGTTCTTC. Residues: CSVDPIESSYNEQFF.

The CDR3 DNA is TGTGCCAGCAGTCCAACCGGTTCAGCAAAGAGCTACGAGCAGTACTTC. Protein: CASSPTGSAKSYEQYF. The chain has TRBV12-3 or TRBV12-4 and TRBJ2-7; D uncertain. This CDR3 spans 16 amino acids. The germline V and J ends were trimmed by 5 bases and 3 bases, with 20 bases remaining between them.

The chain is built from TRBV13 and TRBJ2-4; D possibly matches TRBD1 or TRBD2 (5 bases each). CDR1 is PRHDT, CDR2 FYEKMQ, per germline (reference sequence). Trimming removed 4 bases from V and 0 bases from J, with 19 bases in between. This CDR3 comprises 18 residues. CDR3 amino acids: CASSSREGITGAKNIQYF. CDR3 coding DNA: TGTGCCAGCAGCTCCCGTGAGGGGATTACGGGAGCCAAAAACATTCAGTACTTC.